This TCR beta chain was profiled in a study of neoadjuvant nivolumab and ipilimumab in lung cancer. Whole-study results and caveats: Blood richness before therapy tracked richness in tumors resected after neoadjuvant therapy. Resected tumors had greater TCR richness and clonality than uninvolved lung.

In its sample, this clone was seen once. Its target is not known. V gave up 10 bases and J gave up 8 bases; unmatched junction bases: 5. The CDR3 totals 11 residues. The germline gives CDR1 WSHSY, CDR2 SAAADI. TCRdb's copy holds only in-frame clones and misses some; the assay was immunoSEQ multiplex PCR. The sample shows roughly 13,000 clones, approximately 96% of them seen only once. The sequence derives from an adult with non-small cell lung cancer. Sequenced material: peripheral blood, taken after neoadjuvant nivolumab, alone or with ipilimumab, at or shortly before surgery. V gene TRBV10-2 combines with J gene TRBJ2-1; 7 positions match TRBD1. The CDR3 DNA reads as TGCGCCACCTATCAGGGGGATGAGCAGTTCTTC. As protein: CATYQGDEQFF.